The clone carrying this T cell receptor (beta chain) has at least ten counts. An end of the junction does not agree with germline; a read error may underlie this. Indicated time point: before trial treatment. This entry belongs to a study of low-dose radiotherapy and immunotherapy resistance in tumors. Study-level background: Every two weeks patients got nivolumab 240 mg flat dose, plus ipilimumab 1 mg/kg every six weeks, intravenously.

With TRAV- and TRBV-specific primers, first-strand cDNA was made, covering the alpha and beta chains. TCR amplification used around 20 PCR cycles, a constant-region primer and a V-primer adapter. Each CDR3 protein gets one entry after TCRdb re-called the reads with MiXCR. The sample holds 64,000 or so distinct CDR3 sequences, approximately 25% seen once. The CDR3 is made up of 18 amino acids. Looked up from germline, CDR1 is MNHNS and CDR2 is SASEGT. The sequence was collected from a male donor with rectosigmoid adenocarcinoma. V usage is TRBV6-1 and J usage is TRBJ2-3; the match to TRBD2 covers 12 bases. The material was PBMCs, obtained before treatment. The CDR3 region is CAISPGTSGSVGTDTQYF. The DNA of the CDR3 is TGTGCCATCAGTCCCGGGACTAGCGGGTCCGTCGGGACAGATACGCAGTATTTT.